This T cell receptor beta chain originates from a study of T cell responses to AZD1222 COVID-19 vaccine (dated by TCRdb to about 2021). Describing the broader study: AZD1222 recipients given second doses at about 4 weeks or at about 12 weeks were pooled, since spike-specific TCR depth and breadth were not found to differ between the two schedules. A total of 230 to 250 trial participants underwent TCR sequencing, of whom 200 to 220 had received two doses of AZD1222 and around 26 had received two doses of the MenACWY control vaccine. Trial participants were enrolled by age into subgroups of 18-55, 56-69 and 70-plus years, and approximately 150, 30 and 60 TCR-sequenced participants, respectively, were included in these subgroups.

The CDR3 regions of human TCRbeta chains were subjected to immunosequencing. As for the original processing: TCRs in the repertoires were compared against a reference library of SARS-CoV-2-specific TCRs that had been generated with the MIRA antigen-specificity platform. Breadth meant the fraction of unique TCRs that were SARS-CoV-2-associated, whereas depth meant the fraction of total T cells that were SARS-CoV-2-associated. Each spike-specific TCR was assigned to its reactive spike region and to a CD4 or CD8 class using the MIRA data. Log10-transformed breadth and depth values were compared by one-way ANOVA with Sidak's multiple comparisons tests. In its TCRdb copy, this immuneACCESS table keeps in-frame sequences only and misses some clones. Where compared with another copy, unresolved V genes explain less than half of these, and the others have no known cause. Clone size and the V and J calls come from that table; the DNA yielded D and trimming. Within this sample are about 120,000 clones, with approximately 85% of them counted one time only. The ten biggest clones cover around 6.2% of the sample.

CDR1 is given as SGHTA and CDR2 as FQGNSA, both from the germline V gene. From the cysteine up to the phenylalanine, the CDR3 has a length of 13 residues. Only the CDR3 DNA is retained, 39 bases long and in frame from the first base. V is clipped by 4 bases and J by 6 bases, and the sequence between their germline boundaries is 10 bases long. A note on this clone: Its antigen target is currently unknown. There are no base qualities to consult, and no much larger clone falls within one base.

What the research found in general, with its limitations: Conclusions about previously exposed vaccinees are limited, since just six AZD1222 recipients were seropositive for SARS-CoV-2 at baseline. In the small 56-69-year group, the increase in depth fell short of significance, most likely because of low power. Nearly half of unique spike-specific TCRs reportedly recognized epitopes outside regions mutated in the B.1.351 and B.1.1.7 variants. CD4 TCRs associated with the vaccine covered the entire spike protein, and the dominant responses were in regions 160-218 and 743-854. Participants were mostly white British, with more females than males. The authors suggested clonal diversity may have been underestimated. No day 14 peak-response samples were available, so repertoires were characterized only after the peak T cell response. After two AZD1222 doses, both the breadth and the depth of spike-specific TCRs were significantly higher than at day 0 and than in MenACWY recipients.

Explained via the paper, the time point label denotes: baseline before first vaccination. The vaccinee samples were drawn from two UK trials, COV001 and COV002, one of which was a single-blind randomized controlled phase 2/3 trial testing AZD1222 (ChAdOx1 nCoV-19) in healthy adults. Trial participant PBMC samples were collected at day 0 and day 28 after the second dose for TCRbeta chain sequencing. The chain is encoded by TRBV7-2 joined to TRBJ1-5; no confident D gene assignment can be made. Material: peripheral blood, obtained on day 0 of AZD1222 vaccination. The origin of this receptor is an adult in good health. Here the CDR3 is given as CASSSDLAQPQHF. The nucleotides are TGTGCCAGCAGCTCGGACCTTGCTCAGCCCCAGCATTTT.